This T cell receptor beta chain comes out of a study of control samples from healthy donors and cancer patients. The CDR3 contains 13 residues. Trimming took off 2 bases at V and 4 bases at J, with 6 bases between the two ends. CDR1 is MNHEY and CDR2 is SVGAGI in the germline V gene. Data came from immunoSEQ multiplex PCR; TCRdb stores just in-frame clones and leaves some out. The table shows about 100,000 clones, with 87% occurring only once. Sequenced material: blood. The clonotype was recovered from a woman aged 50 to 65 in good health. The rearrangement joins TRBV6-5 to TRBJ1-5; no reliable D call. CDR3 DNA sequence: TGTGCCAGCAGTTACCAGGAGAATCAGCCCCAGCATTTT. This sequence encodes CASSYQENQPQHF.